This T cell receptor beta chain was captured in a study of T cells in Graves' hyperthyroidism and ophthalmopathy. The germline CDR1 and CDR2 sequences are SGHKS and YYEKEE (reference sequence). V was trimmed by 4 bases and J by 4 bases, leaving 8 bases between them. The CDR3 is 13 residues long. The investigators amplified TCR beta CDR3 regions from RNA transcripts. The HTBI primer set drove a first-round RT-PCR of the TCR CDR3. MiXCR, applied by TCRdb to the multiplex PCR reads, yields one record per CDR3 protein. Among some 600,000 distinct CDR3 sequences, 14% were seen once, and the ten largest hold 5% to 7%.

V is TRBV5-5 and J is TRBJ1-4; D is possibly TRBD1 (5 bases). Sequencing was carried out using blood. The receptor's source is a woman aged 30 to 39 with Graves' hyperthyroidism that later progressed to Graves' ophthalmopathy. The CDR3 DNA reads as TGTGCCAGCAGCAGCGACAGTAATGAAAAACTGTTTTTT. Its protein product is CASSSDSNEKLFF.